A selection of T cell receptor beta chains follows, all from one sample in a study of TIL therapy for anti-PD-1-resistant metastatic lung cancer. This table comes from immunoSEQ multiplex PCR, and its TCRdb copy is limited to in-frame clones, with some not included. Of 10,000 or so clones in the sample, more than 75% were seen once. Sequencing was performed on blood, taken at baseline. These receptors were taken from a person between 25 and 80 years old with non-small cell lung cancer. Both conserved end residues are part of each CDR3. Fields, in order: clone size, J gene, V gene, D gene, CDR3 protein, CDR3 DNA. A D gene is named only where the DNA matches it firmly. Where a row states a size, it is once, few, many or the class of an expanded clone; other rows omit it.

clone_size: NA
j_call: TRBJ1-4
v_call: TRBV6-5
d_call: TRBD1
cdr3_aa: CASSYRGREKLFF
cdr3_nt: TGTGCCAGCAGCTACAGGGGCCGTGAAAAACTGTTTTTT

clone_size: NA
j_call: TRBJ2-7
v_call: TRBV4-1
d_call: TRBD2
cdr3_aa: CASSQASGAFHEQYF
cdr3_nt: TGCGCCAGCAGCCAGGCTAGCGGGGCATTCCACGAGCAGTACTTC

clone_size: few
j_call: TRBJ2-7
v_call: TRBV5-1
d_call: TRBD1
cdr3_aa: CASSYGPGQGREQYF
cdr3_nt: TGCGCCAGCAGCTACGGACCCGGACAGGGAAGGGAGCAGTACTTC

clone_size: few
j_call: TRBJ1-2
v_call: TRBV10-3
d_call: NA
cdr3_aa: CAINGRATNYGYTF
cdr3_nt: TGTGCCATCAACGGTAGGGCAACTAACTATGGCTACACCTTC

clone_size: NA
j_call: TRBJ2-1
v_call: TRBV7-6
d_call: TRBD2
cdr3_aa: CASSPRGRSLSYNEQFF
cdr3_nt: TGTGCCAGCAGCCCGCGGGGGAGATCCCTCTCCTACAATGAGCAGTTCTTC

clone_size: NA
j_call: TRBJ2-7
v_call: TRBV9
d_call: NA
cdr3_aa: CASSVGPSSYEQYF
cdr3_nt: TGTGCCAGCAGCGTAGGACCCAGCTCCTACGAGCAGTACTTC

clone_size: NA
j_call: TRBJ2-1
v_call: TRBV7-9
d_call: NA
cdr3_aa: CASRNRSFGPDEQFF
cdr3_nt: TGTGCCAGCCGAAACAGGTCTTTTGGCCCCGATGAGCAGTTCTTC

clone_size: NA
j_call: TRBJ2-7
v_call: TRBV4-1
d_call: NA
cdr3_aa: CASSQGQTWARDEQYF
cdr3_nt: TGCGCCAGCAGCCAAGGACAGACCTGGGCGCGCGACGAGCAGTACTTC

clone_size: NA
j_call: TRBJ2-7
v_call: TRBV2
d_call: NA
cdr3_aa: CASSEVGRSYEQYF
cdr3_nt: TGTGCCAGCAGTGAAGTGGGGAGGTCCTACGAGCAGTACTTC

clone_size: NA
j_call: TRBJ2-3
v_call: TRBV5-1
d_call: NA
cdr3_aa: CASSGSSYTDTQYF
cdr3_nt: TGCGCCAGCAGCGGGTCTTCCTACACAGATACGCAGTATTTT

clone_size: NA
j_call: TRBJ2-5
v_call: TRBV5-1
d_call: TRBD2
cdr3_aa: CAISPSGRVQETQYF
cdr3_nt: TGCGCCATTTCTCCTAGCGGGAGGGTGCAAGAGACCCAGTACTTC

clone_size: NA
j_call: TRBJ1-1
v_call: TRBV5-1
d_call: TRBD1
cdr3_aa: CASSYGTGASLEAFF
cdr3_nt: TGCGCCAGCAGCTATGGGACAGGGGCCTCCCTAGAAGCTTTCTTT

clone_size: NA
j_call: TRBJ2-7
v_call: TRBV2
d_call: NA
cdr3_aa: CASSEAQVGFF
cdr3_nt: TGTGCCAGCAGTGAAGCGCAGGTGGGCTTCTTC

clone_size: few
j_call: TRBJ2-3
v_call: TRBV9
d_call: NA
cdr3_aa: CASNGGQSTDTQYF
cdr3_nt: TGTGCCAGCAACGGTGGACAGTCCACAGATACGCAGTATTTT

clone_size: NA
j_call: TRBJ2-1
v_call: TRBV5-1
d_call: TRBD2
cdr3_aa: CASSLRSGGPSTYNEQFF
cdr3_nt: TGCGCCAGCAGCTTGCGATCGGGAGGGCCTTCCACATACAATGAGCAGTTCTTC

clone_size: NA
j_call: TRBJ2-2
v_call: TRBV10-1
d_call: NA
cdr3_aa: CASSEGVWDTGELFF
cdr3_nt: TGCGCCAGCAGTGAGGGGGTTTGGGACACCGGGGAGCTGTTTTTT

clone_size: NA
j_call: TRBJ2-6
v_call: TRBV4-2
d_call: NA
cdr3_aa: CASSQDRGSGANVLTF
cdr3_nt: TGTGCCAGCAGCCAAGATCGAGGGAGTGGGGCCAACGTCCTGACTTTC

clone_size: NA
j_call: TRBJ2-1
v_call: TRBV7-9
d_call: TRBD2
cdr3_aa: CASSTTSGNEQFF
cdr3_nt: TGTGCCAGCAGCACGACTAGCGGGAATGAGCAGTTCTTC

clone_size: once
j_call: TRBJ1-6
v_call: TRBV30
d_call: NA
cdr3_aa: CAWSVQGTSLHF
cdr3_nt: TGTGCCTGGAGTGTACAGGGTACTTCCCTCCACTTT

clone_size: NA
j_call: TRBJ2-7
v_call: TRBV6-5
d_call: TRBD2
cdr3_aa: CASSYASGSVYEQYF
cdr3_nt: TGTGCCAGCAGTTACGCTAGCGGGAGTGTCTACGAGCAGTACTTC

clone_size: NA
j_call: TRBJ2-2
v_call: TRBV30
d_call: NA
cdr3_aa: CAWSDLGARTGELFF
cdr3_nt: TGTGCCTGGAGTGACCTCGGGGCCAGAACCGGGGAGCTGTTTTTT

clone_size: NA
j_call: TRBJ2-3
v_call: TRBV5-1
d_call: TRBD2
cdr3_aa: CASSILPSGGTDTQYF
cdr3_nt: TGCGCCAGCAGCATTCTACCTAGCGGGGGCACAGATACGCAGTATTTT

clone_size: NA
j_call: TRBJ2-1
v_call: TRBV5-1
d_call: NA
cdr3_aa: CASSSGTPRRDEQFF
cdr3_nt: TGCGCCAGCAGCTCCGGGACTCCACGCCGAGATGAGCAGTTCTTC

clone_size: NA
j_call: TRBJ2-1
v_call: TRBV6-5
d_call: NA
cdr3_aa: CASSRSTNEQFF
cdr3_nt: TGTGCCAGCAGCCGGTCTACTAATGAGCAGTTCTTC

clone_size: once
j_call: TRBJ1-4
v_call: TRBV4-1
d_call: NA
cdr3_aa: CASSPDPGGDEKLFF
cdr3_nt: TGCGCCAGCAGCCCTGACCCGGGAGGGGATGAAAAACTGTTTTTT

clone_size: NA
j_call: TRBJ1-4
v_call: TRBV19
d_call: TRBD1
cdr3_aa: CASSIPGTGHEKLFF
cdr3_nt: TGTGCCAGTAGTATACCGGGGACAGGGCATGAAAAACTGTTTTTT

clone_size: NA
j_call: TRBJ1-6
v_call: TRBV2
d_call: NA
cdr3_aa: CASSEPGNSPLHF
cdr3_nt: TGTGCCAGCAGTGAACCGGGGAATTCACCCCTCCACTTT

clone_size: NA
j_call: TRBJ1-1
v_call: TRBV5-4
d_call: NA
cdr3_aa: CASSLYWLNTEAFF
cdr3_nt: TGTGCCAGCAGCTTGTATTGGTTGAACACTGAAGCTTTCTTT

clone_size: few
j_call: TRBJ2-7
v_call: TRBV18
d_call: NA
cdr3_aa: CASSPQVTGRRSSYEQYF
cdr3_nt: TGTGCCAGCTCACCCCAGGTTACAGGGCGGAGAAGCTCCTACGAGCAGTACTTC

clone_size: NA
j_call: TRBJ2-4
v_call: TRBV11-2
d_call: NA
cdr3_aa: CASSYHLQEKNIQYF
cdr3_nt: TGTGCCAGCAGTTACCACCTACAGGAGAAAAACATTCAGTACTTC

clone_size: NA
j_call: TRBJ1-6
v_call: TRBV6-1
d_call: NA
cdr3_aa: CASSTRWGAGSPLHF
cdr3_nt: TGTGCCAGCAGTACTCGTTGGGGGGCAGGATCACCCCTCCACTTT

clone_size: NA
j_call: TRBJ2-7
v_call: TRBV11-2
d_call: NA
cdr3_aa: CASSLDLGAEQYF
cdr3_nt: TGTGCCAGCAGCTTAGATTTGGGAGCCGAGCAGTACTTC

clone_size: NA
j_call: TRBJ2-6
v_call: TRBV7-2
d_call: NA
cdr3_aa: CASSVDGSGANVLTF
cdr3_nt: TGTGCCAGCAGCGTGGACGGCTCTGGGGCCAACGTCCTGACTTTC

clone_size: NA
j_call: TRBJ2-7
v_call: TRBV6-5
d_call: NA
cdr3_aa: CASSQPPEQYF
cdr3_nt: TGTGCCAGCAGCCAACCCCCCGAGCAGTACTTC

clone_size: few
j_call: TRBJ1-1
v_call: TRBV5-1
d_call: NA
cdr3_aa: CASSTTMNTEAFF
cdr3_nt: TGCGCCAGCAGCACAACAATGAACACTGAAGCTTTCTTT

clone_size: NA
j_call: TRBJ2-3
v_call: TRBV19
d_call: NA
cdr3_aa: CASQTRETDTQYF
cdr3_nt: TGTGCCAGTCAGACCCGGGAAACAGATACGCAGTATTTT

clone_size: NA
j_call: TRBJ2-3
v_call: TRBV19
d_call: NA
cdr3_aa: CASKQGTSTDTQYF
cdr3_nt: TGTGCCAGTAAGCAGGGGACTAGCACAGATACGCAGTATTTT

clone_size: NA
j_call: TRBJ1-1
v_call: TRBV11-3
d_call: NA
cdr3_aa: CASSRKGGTEAFF
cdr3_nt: TGTGCCAGCAGCCGCAAGGGGGGGACTGAAGCTTTCTTT

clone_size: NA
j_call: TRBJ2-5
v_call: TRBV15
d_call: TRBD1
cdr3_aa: CATSRGTGTGEETQYF
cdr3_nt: TGTGCCACCAGCAGAGGTACCGGGACAGGGGAAGAGACCCAGTACTTC

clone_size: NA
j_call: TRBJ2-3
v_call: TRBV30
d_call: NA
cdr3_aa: CAWDIQTFSRTDTQYF
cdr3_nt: TGTGCCTGGGACATCCAGACCTTTTCTCGCACAGATACGCAGTATTTT

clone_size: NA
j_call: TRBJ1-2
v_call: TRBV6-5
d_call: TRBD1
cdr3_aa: CATQTGTGGIRSYTF
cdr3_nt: TGTGCCACCCAAACCGGGACAGGGGGCATTAGGAGCTACACCTTC

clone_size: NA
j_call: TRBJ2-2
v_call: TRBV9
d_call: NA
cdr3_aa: CASSVESSWPGELFF
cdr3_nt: TGTGCCAGCAGCGTAGAGTCTAGCTGGCCCGGGGAGCTGTTTTTT

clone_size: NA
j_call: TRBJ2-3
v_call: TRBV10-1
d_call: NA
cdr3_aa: CASSESPASDTQYF
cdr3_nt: TGCGCCAGCAGTGAGTCGCCAGCTTCAGATACGCAGTATTTT

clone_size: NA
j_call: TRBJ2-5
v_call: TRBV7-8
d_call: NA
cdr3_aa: CASSSRVVGGTQYF
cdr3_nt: TGTGCCAGCAGCTCGAGAGTAGTCGGGGGGACCCAGTACTTC

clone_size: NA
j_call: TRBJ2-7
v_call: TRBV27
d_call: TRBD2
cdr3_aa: CASSPGLADYEQYF
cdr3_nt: TGTGCCAGCAGTCCAGGACTAGCCGACTACGAGCAGTACTTC

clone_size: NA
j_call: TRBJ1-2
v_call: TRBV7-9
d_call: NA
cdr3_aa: CASSLKGLAYGYTF
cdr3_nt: TGTGCCAGCAGCTTAAAAGGGCTTGCCTATGGCTACACCTTC

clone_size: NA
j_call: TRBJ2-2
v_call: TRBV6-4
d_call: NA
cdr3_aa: CASSDGGEPPNTGELFF
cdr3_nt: TGTGCCAGCAGTGACGGTGGGGAACCCCCCAACACCGGGGAGCTGTTTTTT

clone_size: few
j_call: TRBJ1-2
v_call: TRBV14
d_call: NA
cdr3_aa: CASSQVGGNYGYTF
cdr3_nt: TGTGCCAGCAGCCAAGTCGGGGGGAACTATGGCTACACCTTC

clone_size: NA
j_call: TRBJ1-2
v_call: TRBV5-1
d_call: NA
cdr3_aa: CASSSSARSVDGYTF
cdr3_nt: TGCGCCAGCAGCTCCTCCGCCAGGTCGGTTGATGGCTACACCTTC